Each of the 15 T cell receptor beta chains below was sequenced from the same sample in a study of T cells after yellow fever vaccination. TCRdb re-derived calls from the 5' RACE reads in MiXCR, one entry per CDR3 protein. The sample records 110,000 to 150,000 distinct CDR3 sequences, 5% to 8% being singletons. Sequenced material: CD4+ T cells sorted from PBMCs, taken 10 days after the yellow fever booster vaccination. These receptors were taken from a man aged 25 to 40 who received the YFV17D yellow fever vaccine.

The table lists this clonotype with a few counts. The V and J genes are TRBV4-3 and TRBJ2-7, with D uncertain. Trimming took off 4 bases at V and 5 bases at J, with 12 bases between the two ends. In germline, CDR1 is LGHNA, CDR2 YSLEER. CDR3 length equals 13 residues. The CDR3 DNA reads TGCGCCAGCAGCCCCACCCGGCTGGACGAGCAGTACTTC. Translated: CASSPTRLDEQYF.

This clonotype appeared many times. As DNA, the CDR3 is TGTGCCAGCAGCGTAGATCAGGGAGACTACAATGAGCAGTTCTTC. Its protein product is CASSVDQGDYNEQFF. The rearrangement links TRBV9 to TRBJ2-1; D may match TRBD1 or TRBD2 (5 bases each). Trimming stripped 0 bases from V and 3 bases from J, with 10 bases between. Germline lookup yields CDR1 SGDLS and CDR2 YYNGEE. The CDR3 runs 15 residues.

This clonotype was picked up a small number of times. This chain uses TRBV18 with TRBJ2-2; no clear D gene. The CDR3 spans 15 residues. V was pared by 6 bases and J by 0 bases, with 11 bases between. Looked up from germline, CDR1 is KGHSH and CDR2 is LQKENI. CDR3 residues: CASSPSRSNTGELFF. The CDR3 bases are TGTGCCAGCTCGCCATCACGCTCGAACACCGGGGAGCTGTTTTTT. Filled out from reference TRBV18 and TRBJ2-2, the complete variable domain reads NAGVMQNPRHLVRRRGQEARLRCSPMKGHSHVYWYRQLPEEGLKFMVYLQKENIIDESGMPKERFSAEFPKEGPSILRIQQVVRGDSAAYFCASSPSRSNTGELFFGEGSRLTVL.

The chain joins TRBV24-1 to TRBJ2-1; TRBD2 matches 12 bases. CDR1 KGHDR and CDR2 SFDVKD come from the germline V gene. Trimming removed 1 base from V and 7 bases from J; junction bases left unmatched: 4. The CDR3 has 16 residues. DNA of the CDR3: TGTGCCACCAGTGATTTTGGGACTAGCGGGCGTAATGAGCAGTTCTTC. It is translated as CATSDFGTSGRNEQFF.

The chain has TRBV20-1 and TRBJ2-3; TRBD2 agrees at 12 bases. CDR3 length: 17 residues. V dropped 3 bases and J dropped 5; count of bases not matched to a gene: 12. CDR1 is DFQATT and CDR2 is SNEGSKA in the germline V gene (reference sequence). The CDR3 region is CSARASSGRAVVDTQYF. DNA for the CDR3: TGCAGTGCTAGGGCCTCTAGCGGGAGGGCCGTGGTAGATACGCAGTATTTT.

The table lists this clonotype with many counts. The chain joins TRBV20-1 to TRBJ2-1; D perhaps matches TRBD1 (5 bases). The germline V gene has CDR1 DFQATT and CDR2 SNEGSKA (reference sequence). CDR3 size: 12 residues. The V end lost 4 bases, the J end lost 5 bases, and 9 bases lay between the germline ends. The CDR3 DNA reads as TGCAGTGCTACCCGACAGCACAATGAGCAGTTCTTC. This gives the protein CSATRQHNEQFF.

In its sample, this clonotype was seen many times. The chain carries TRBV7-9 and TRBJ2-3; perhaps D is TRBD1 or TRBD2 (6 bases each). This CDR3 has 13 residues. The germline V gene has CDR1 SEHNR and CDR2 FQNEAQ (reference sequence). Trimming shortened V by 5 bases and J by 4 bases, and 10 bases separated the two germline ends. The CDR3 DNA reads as TGTGCCAGCAGCCCCCGGGGGCCAGATACGCAGTATTTT. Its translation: CASSPRGPDTQYF.

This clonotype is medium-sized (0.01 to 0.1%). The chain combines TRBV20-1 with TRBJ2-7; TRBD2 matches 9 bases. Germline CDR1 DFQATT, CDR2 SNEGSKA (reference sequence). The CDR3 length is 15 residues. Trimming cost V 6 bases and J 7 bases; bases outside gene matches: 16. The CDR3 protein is CSAESSGSGSREQYF. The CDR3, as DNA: TGCAGTGCGGAGAGTAGCGGGAGCGGGTCTCGGGAGCAGTACTTC.

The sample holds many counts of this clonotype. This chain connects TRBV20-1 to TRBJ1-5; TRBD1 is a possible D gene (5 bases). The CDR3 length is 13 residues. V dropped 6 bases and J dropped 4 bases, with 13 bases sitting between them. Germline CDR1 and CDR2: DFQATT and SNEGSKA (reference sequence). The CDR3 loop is CSARRQINQPQHF. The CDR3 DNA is TGCAGTGCCCGAAGACAGATAAATCAGCCCCAGCATTTT.

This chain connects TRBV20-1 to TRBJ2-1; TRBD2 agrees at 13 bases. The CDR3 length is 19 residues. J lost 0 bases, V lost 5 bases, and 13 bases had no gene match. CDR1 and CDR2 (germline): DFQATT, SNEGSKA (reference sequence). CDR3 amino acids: CSAYSGTSGIRSSYNEQFF. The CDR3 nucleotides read TGCAGTGCTTATAGTGGGACTAGCGGGATTAGGAGCTCCTACAATGAGCAGTTCTTC.

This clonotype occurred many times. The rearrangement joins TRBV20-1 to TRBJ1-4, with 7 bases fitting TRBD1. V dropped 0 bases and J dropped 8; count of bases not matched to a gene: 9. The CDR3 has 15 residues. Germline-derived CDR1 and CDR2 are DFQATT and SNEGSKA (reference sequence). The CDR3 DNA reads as TGCAGTGCTAGAGATACGACAGGGCCTGGGGAAAAACTGTTTTTT. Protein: CSARDTTGPGEKLFF.

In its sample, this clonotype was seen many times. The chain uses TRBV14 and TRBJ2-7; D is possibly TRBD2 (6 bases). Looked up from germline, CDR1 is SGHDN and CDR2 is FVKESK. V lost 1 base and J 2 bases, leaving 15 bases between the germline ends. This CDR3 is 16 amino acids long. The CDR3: CASSQGPAGKTYEQYF. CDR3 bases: TGTGCCAGCAGCCAAGGCCCCGCGGGGAAAACCTACGAGCAGTACTTC.

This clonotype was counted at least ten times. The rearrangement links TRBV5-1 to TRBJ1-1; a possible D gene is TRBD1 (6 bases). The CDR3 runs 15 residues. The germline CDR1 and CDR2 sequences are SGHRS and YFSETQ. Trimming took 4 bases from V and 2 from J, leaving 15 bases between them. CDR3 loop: CASSTDGQPNTEAFF. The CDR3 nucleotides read TGCGCCAGCAGCACAGACGGACAGCCTAACACTGAAGCTTTCTTT.

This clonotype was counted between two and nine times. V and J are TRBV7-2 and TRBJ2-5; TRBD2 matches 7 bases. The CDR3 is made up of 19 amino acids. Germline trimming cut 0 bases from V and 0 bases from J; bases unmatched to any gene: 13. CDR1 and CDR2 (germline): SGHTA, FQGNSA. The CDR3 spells CASSLAGSSGSHYQETQYF. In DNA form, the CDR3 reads TGTGCCAGCAGCTTAGCAGGGTCTAGCGGCTCCCATTACCAAGAGACCCAGTACTTC.

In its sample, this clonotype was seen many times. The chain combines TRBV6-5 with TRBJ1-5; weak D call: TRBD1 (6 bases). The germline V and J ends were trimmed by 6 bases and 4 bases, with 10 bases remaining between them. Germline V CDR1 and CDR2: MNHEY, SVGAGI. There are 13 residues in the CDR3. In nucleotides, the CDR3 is TGTGCCAGCAGCCGTCAGGGGAATCAGCCCCAGCATTTT. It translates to CASSRQGNQPQHF.